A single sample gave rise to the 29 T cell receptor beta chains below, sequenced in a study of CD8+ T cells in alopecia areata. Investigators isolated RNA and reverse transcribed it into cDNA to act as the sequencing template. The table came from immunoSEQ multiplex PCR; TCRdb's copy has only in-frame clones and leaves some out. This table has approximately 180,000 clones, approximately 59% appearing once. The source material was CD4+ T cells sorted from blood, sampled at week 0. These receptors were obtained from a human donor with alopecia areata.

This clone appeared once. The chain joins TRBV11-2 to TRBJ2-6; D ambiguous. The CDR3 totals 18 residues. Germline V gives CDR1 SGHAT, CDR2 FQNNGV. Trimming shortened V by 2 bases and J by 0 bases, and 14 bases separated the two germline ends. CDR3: CASSLSGLLSSGANVLTF. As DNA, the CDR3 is TGTGCCAGCAGCTTATCAGGCTTGCTTAGCTCTGGGGCCAACGTCCTGACTTTC.

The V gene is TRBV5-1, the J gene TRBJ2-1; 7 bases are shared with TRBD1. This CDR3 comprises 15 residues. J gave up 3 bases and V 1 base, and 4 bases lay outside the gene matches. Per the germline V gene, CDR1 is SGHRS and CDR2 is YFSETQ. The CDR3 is CASSLPSGGYNEQFF. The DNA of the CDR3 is TGCGCCAGCAGCTTGCCGTCAGGGGGCTACAATGAGCAGTTCTTC.

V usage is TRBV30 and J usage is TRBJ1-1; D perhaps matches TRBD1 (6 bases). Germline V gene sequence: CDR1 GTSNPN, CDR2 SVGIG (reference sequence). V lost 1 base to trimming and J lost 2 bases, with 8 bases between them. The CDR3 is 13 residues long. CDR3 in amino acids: CAWSAGGNTEAFF. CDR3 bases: TGTGCCTGGAGTGCGGGGGGCAACACTGAAGCTTTCTTT.

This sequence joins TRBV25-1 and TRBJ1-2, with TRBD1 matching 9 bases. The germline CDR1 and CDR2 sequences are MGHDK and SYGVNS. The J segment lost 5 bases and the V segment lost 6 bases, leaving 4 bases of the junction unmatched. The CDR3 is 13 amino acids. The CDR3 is CASSLGQGYGYTF. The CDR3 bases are TGTGCCAGCAGCCTGGGACAGGGTTATGGCTACACCTTC.

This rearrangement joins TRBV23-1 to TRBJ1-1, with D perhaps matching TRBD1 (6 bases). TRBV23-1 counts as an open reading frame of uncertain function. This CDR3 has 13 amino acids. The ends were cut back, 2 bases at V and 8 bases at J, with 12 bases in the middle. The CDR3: CASSQRDRPEAFF. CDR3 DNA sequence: TGCGCCAGCAGTCAAAGAGACAGGCCCGAAGCTTTCTTT.

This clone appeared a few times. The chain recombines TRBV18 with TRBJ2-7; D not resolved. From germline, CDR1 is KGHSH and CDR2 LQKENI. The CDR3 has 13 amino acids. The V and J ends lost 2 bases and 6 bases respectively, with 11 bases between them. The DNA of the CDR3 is TGTGCCAGCTCACCAGAAATGGAGAGCGAGCAGTACTTC. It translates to CASSPEMESEQYF.

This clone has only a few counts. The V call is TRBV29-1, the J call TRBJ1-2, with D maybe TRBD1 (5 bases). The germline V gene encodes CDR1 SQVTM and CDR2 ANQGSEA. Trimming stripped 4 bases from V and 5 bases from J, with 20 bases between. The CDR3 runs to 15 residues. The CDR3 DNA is TGCAGCGTTGGGGTTCCCGGGACGCAGCAGTATGGCTACACCTTC. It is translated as CSVGVPGTQQYGYTF.

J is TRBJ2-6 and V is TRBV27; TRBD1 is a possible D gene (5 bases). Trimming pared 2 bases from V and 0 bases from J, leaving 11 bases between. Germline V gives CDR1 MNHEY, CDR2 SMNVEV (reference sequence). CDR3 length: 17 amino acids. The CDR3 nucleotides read TGTGCCAGCAGTTTAGAACAGGTTCCCTCTGGGGCCAACGTCCTGACTTTC. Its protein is CASSLEQVPSGANVLTF.

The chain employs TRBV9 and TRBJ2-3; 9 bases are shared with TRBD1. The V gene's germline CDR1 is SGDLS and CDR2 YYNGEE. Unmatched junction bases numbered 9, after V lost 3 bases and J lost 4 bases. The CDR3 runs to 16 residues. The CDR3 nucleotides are TGTGCCAGCAGCGCGGCCGGGACAGGGTTCGCAGATACGCAGTATTTT. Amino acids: CASSAAGTGFADTQYF.

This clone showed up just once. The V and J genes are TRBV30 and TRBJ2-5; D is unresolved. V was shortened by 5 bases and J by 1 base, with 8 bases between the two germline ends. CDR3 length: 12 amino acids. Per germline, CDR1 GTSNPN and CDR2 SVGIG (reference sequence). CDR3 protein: CAWEVAQETQYF. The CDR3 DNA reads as TGTGCCTGGGAGGTAGCCCAAGAGACCCAGTACTTC.

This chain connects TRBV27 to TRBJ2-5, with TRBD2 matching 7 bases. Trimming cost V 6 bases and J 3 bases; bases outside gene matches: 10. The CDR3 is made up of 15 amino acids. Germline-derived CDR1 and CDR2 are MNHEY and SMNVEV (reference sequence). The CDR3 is CASRGRAGPKETQYF. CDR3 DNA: TGTGCCAGCAGAGGGCGAGCGGGGCCGAAAGAGACCCAGTACTTC.

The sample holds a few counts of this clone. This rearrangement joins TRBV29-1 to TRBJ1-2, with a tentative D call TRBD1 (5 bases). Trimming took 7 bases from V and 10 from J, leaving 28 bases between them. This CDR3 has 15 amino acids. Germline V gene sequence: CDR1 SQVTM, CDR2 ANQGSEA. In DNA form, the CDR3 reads TGCAGCGCAACGATCTCCCCCGGCAGGGCGGCTGTCTACACCTTC. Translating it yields CSATISPGRAAVYTF.

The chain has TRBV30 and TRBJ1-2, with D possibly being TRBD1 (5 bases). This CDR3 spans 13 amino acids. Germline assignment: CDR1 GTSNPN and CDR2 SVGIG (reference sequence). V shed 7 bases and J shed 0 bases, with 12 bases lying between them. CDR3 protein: CAFSWGPNYGYTF. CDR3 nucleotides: TGTGCCTTCTCCTGGGGACCTAACTATGGCTACACCTTC. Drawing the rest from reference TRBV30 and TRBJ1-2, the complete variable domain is SQTIHQWPATLVQPVGSPLSLECTVEGTSNPNLYWYRQAAGRGLQLLFYSVGIGQISSEVPQNLSASRPQDRQFILSSKKLLLSDSGFYLCAFSWGPNYGYTFGSGTRLTVV.

The CDR3 is CSVEEHGYRDYGYTF. The CDR3 DNA follows: TGCAGCGTTGAAGAACACGGATACAGAGACTATGGCTACACCTTC. J is TRBJ1-2 and V is TRBV29-1; D gene uncertain. Germline V gene lookup returns CDR1 SQVTM and CDR2 ANQGSEA. Trimming cost V 0 bases and J 3 bases, with 14 bases left between them. This CDR3 is built from 15 residues.

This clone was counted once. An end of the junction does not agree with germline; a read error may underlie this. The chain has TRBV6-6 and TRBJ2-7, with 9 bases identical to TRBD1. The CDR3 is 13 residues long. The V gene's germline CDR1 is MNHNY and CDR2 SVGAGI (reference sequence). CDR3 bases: TGTGCCAGCAGCTTACAGGGGGCCTACGAGCAGTACTTT. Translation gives CASSLQGAYEQYF.

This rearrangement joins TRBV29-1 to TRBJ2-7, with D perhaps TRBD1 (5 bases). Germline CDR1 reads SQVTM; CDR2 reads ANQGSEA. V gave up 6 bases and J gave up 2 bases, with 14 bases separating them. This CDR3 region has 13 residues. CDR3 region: CSVQRQGAYEQYF. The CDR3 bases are TGCAGCGTACAAAGGCAGGGCGCCTACGAGCAGTACTTC.

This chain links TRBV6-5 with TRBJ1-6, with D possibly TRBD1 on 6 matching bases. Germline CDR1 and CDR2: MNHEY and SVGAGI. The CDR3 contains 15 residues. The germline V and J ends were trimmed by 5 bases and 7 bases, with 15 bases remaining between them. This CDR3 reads CASSLQGMGNSPLHF. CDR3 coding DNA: TGTGCCAGCAGTCTACAGGGTATGGGGAATTCACCCCTCCACTTT.

CDR3 region: CASSPDRVRETQYF. CDR3 nucleotide sequence: TGTGCCAGCAGTCCAGACAGGGTACGAGAGACCCAGTACTTC. The chain combines TRBV2 with TRBJ2-5, with 7 bases matching TRBD1. In germline, CDR1 is SNHLY, CDR2 FYNNEI. Germline trimming cut 5 bases from V and 4 bases from J; bases unmatched to any gene: 7. CDR3 length equals 14 residues.

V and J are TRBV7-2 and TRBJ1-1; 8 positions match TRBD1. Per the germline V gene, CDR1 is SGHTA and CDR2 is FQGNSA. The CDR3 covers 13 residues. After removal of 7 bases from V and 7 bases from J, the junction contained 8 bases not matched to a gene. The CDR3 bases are TGTGCCAGCACCCAATTCGACAGGGGTGAAGCTTTCTTT. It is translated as CASTQFDRGEAFF. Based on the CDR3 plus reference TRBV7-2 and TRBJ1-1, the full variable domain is GAGVSQSPSNKVTEKGKDVELRCDPISGHTALYWYRQSLGQGLEFLIYFQGNSAPDKSGLPSDRFSAERTGGSVSTLTIQRTQQEDSAVYLCASTQFDRGEAFFGQGTRLTVV.

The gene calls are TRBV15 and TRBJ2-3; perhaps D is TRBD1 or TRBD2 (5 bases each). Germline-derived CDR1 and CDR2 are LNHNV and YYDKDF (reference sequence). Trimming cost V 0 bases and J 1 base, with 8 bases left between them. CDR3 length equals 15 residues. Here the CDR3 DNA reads TGTGCCACCAGCAGAGAGCCGGGACGCACAGATACGCAGTATTTT. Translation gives CATSREPGRTDTQYF.

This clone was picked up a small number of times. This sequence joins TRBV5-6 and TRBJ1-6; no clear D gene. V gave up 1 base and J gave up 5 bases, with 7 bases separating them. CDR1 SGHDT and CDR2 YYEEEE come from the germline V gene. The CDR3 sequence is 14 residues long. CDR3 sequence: CASSLRGDNSPLHF. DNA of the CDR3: TGTGCCAGCAGCTTGCGGGGAGATAATTCACCCCTCCACTTT.

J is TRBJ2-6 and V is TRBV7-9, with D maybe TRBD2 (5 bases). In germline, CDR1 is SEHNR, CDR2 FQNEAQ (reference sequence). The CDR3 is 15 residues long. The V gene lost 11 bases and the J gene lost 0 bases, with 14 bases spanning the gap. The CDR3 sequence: CASLTRASGANVLTF. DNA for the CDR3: TGTGCCTCACTAACGAGGGCCTCTGGGGCCAACGTCCTGACTTTC.

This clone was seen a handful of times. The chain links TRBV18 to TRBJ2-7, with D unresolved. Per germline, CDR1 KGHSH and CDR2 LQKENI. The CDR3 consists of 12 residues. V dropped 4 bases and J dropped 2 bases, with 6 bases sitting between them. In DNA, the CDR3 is TGTGCCAGCTCACAACAAACCTACGAGCAGTACTTC. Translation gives CASSQQTYEQYF. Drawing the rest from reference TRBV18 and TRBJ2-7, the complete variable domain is NAGVMQNPRHLVRRRGQEARLRCSPMKGHSHVYWYRQLPEEGLKFMVYLQKENIIDESGMPKERFSAEFPKEGPSILRIQQVVRGDSAAYFCASSQQTYEQYFGPGTRLTVT.

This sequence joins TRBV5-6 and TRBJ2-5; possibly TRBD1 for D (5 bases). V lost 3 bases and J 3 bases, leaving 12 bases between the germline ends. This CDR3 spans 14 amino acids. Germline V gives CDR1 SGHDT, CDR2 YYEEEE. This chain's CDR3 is CASSYPPTEETQYF. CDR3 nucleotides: TGTGCCAGCAGCTACCCACCGACAGAAGAGACCCAGTACTTC.

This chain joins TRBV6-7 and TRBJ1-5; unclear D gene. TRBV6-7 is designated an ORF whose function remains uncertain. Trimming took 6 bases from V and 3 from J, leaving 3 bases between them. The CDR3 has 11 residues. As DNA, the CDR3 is TGTGCCAGCAGCTCCAATCAGCCCCAGCATTTT. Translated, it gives CASSSNQPQHF.

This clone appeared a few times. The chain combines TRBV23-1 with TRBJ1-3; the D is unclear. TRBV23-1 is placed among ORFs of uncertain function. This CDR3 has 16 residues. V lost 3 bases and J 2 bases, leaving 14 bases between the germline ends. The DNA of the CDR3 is TGCGCCAGCAGTCACCACGGAGCCGAGACTGGAAACACCATATATTTT. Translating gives CASSHHGAETGNTIYF.

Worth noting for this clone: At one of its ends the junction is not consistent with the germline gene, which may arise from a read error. CDR3 bases: TGTGCCTGGAGTCGATACCAGGGGACCGGAGAGCTGTTTTTT. Protein: CAWSRYQGTGELFF. This chain uses TRBV30 with TRBJ2-2; D is possibly TRBD1 (6 bases). CDR3 size: 14 residues. Germline assignment: CDR1 GTSNPN and CDR2 SVGIG (reference sequence).

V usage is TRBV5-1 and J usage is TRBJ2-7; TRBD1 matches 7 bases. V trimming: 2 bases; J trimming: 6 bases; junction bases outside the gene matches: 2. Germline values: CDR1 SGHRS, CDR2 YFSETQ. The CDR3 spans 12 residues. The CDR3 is CASSFTGAEQYF. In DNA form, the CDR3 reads TGCGCCAGCAGCTTCACAGGGGCCGAGCAGTACTTC.

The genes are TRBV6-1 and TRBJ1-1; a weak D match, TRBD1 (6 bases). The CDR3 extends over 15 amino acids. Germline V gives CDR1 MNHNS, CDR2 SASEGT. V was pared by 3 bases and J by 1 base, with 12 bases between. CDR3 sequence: CASSDVGGRNTEAFF. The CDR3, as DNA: TGTGCCAGCAGTGATGTCGGGGGCCGGAACACTGAAGCTTTCTTT.